This note documents a single T cell receptor (beta chain) sequence. Its cognate antigen is unknown. The sample has other DNA sequences that encode this CDR3 too. Germline V gene data show CDR1 as SGHTA and CDR2 as FQGTGA. This CDR3 has 18 residues. The ends lost 5 bases at V and 0 bases at J; junction bases unmatched: 13. The data originate from a study of cytomegalovirus exposure and HLA in healthy donors. At the level of the study: Researchers previously reported finding roughly 120 million unique TCR beta sequences from roughly 180 million T cells.

Primers included in the PCR were 60 Vbeta and 13 Jbeta primers. The data were produced by immunoSEQ multiplex PCR, yet TCRdb's version contains in-frame clones alone and is incomplete. The sample records 100,000 or so clones, 77% being singletons. General observations from the study: According to reports, the classifier identified cytomegalovirus status with high specificity and sensitivity. An apparent linkage of common viral pathogens to several of the most significant clusters emerged in a later analysis. Association of roughly 17,000 TCR beta sequences with HLA alleles was found at 0.05 false discovery rate in a later analysis.

The chain is built from TRBV7-3 and TRBJ1-1; 9 bases map to TRBD1. Sequenced material: PBMCs. The receptor's source is a man aged 40-50 years in good health and CMV-seropositive. The CDR3 sequence: CASSRRGPTGGMNTEAFF. For the CDR3, the DNA is TGTGCCAGCAGCCGAAGAGGCCCAACAGGGGGCATGAACACTGAAGCTTTCTTT.